This entry concerns a single T cell receptor (beta chain). The data derive from a study of blood T cell repertoires in COVID-19. Per the study methods: Reference gene primer amplification gave estimated nucleated cell counts. TCRdb's table, derived via immunoSEQ multiplex PCR, lists solely in-frame clones and lacks some. That table supplies the V and J calls and clone size; D and trimming were determined from the DNA. The sample has around 40,000 clones; about 85% are singletons. The CDR3 sequence is 15 residues long. Germline assignment: CDR1 SGHNT and CDR2 YENEEA. Deletions cut 3 bases from V and 5 bases from J, with 13 bases between.

This receptor was identified in a man in his 60s with COVID-19, enrolled during active disease. J is TRBJ2-2 and V is TRBV11-3; weak D call: TRBD2 (6 bases). Material for sequencing was peripheral blood. This CDR3 is CASSLVLARTGELFF. In DNA, the CDR3 is TGTGCCAGCAGCTTGGTTCTAGCGAGGACCGGGGAGCTGTTTTTT.